The 32 T cell receptor beta chains reported below all come from one sample, sequenced in a study of blood T cell repertoires in COVID-19. Sequencing used immunoSEQ multiplex PCR; TCRdb keeps in-frame clones, though not all of them. The sample shows under 200,000 clones, around 89% of them seen only once. The sequenced sample was peripheral blood. The origin of the receptors is a man in his forties with active or convalescent COVID-19.

This chain connects TRBV27 to TRBJ1-5; 7 nucleotides agree with TRBD1. Germline V gene sequence: CDR1 MNHEY, CDR2 SMNVEV (reference sequence). J was trimmed by 4 bases and V by 3 bases; bases with no gene match: 6. This CDR3 is built from 15 residues. CDR3: CASSFRPGGNQPQHF. CDR3 coding DNA: TGTGCCAGCAGTTTTCGTCCAGGGGGAAATCAGCCCCAGCATTTT.

The chain uses TRBV7-8 and TRBJ1-4; unclear D gene. The CDR3 is 14 residues long. Deletions cut 6 bases from V and 0 bases from J, with 8 bases between. Germline CDR1 reads SGHVS; CDR2 reads FQNEAQ. The CDR3 sequence: CASRGVATNEKLFF. The CDR3 DNA sequence: TGTGCCAGCAGGGGAGTCGCAACTAATGAAAAACTGTTTTTT.

The CDR3 DNA reads TGCGCCAGCAGCTTGAAGGGGCGGCAGGTCGACGAGCAGTACTTC. This encodes CASSLKGRQVDEQYF. The chain joins TRBV5-1 to TRBJ2-7; a possible D gene is TRBD1 (5 bases). The CDR3 runs to 15 residues. V was trimmed by 1 base and J by 5 bases, leaving 16 bases between them. Germline CDR1 reads SGHRS; CDR2 reads YFSETQ.

Only a few counts were recorded for this clone. The V call is TRBV6-6, the J call TRBJ1-5; tentatively, D is TRBD1 (6 bases). Germline-derived CDR1 and CDR2 are MNHNY and SVGAGI (reference sequence). V was trimmed by 3 bases and J by 7 bases, leaving 13 bases between them. There are 14 residues in the CDR3. As DNA, the CDR3 is TGTGCCAGCAGTTATAGGGGGGGACAACAGCCCCAGCATTTT. Protein: CASSYRGGQQPQHF.

The rearrangement uses TRBV11-2 and TRBJ2-7, with a possible D match to TRBD2 (6 bases). Germline loops: CDR1 SGHAT, CDR2 FQNNGV. The length of the CDR3 is 12 residues. Deletions cut 3 bases from V and 5 bases from J, with 8 bases between. The CDR3 DNA reads TGTGCCAGCAGCTTGGGAGGCAACGAGCAGTACTTC. Translation: CASSLGGNEQYF.

The chain carries TRBV7-8 and TRBJ1-2, with 7 bases aligning to TRBD1. The V segment lost 5 bases and the J segment 2 bases; nucleotides outside the gene matches: 8. Germline V gene sequence: CDR1 SGHVS, CDR2 FQNEAQ. CDR3 length: 15 amino acids. CDR3 loop: CASSMKQGQNYGYTF. The CDR3 coding sequence is TGTGCCAGCAGCATGAAACAGGGACAGAACTATGGCTACACCTTC.

The chain employs TRBV2 and TRBJ1-2, with D possibly being TRBD1 (6 bases). The CDR3 contains 15 residues. Trimming took 4 bases from V and 4 from J, leaving 16 bases between them. Germline V gives CDR1 SNHLY, CDR2 FYNNEI. The CDR3, as DNA: TGTGCCAGCAGTGCCCCGAAGGGGGATTTCTATGGCTACACCTTC. It codes for CASSAPKGDFYGYTF.

The chain combines TRBV10-3 with TRBJ1-3; 7 nucleotides match TRBD1. Unmatched junction bases numbered 10, after V lost 3 bases and J lost 2 bases. The CDR3 length is 17 residues. Germline V lookup: CDR1 ENHRY, CDR2 SYGVKD. CDR3 sequence reads: CAISDPATGDPGNTIYF. The CDR3 nucleotides are TGTGCCATCAGTGACCCTGCTACAGGGGACCCTGGAAACACCATATATTTT.

The J gene is TRBJ1-6, the V gene TRBV19, with D possibly being TRBD1 (6 bases). This CDR3 is built from 14 residues. V was shortened by 6 bases and J by 9 bases, with 15 bases between the two germline ends. Per the germline V gene, CDR1 is LNHDA and CDR2 is SQIVND (reference sequence). The CDR3 DNA reads as TGTGCCAGTAGACCTAGGACAGACCTTTCACCCCTCCACTTT. This sequence encodes CASRPRTDLSPLHF.

The chain has TRBV5-1 and TRBJ2-1; D not certain. The germline V gene has CDR1 SGHRS and CDR2 YFSETQ. V was trimmed by 4 bases and J by 4 bases, leaving 18 bases between them. There are 16 residues in the CDR3. This chain's CDR3 is CASSTAVQKQYNEQFF. The CDR3 coding sequence is TGCGCCAGCAGCACGGCGGTCCAGAAGCAATACAATGAGCAGTTCTTC.

The rearrangement uses TRBV5-4 and TRBJ1-1; possibly TRBD1 for D (6 bases). Trimming stripped 5 bases from V and 4 bases from J, with 18 bases between. Germline CDR1 is SGHNT and CDR2 is YYREEE (reference sequence). The CDR3 length is 15 residues. This CDR3 is CASRLGAGAATEAFF. The CDR3 DNA reads TGTGCCAGCAGACTTGGAGCAGGGGCGGCCACTGAAGCTTTCTTT.

This clone was detected once. This chain uses TRBV9 with TRBJ1-5; D unclear. Germline V gene lookup returns CDR1 SGDLS and CDR2 YYNGEE. The CDR3 runs to 16 residues. Trimming took off 0 bases at V and 5 bases at J, with 15 bases between the two ends. CDR3 nucleotides: TGTGCCAGCAGCGTAGGTGGAGGGAGGAATGATCAGCCCCAGCATTTT. Its translation is CASSVGGGRNDQPQHF.

This clone appeared a single time. This chain connects TRBV6-5 to TRBJ1-2; tentatively, D is TRBD1 (6 bases). Looked up from germline, CDR1 is MNHEY and CDR2 is SVGAGI. The CDR3 loop spans 13 amino acids. Trimming shortened V by 5 bases and J by 7 bases, and 14 bases separated the two germline ends. The CDR3 nucleotides are TGTGCCAGCAGTAACAGGGAAAAACGTGGCTACACCTTC. Residues: CASSNREKRGYTF.

The V and J genes are TRBV2 and TRBJ1-4; TRBD1 matches 7 bases. The junction had 3 bases not matched to a gene; V was cut back by 4 bases and J by 4 bases. The length of the CDR3 is 14 residues. CDR1 and CDR2 from the germline V gene are SNHLY and FYNNEI. The CDR3 spells CASSAGTVNEKLFF. In DNA, the CDR3 is TGTGCCAGCAGTGCGGGGACAGTTAATGAAAAACTGTTTTTT.

The rearrangement links TRBV7-2 to TRBJ1-1, with 7 bases that match TRBD1. The V segment lost 5 bases and the J segment 0 bases; nucleotides outside the gene matches: 6. Germline CDR1 SGHTA, CDR2 FQGNSA. This CDR3 has 15 amino acids. As DNA, the CDR3 is TGTGCCAGCAGCCAACGGACAGGACTGAACACTGAAGCTTTCTTT. Translation gives CASSQRTGLNTEAFF.

This clone was counted once. This chain links TRBV5-5 with TRBJ2-7; TRBD1 is a possible D gene (6 bases). CDR1 and CDR2 from the germline V gene are SGHKS and YYEKEE (reference sequence). Trimming took 2 bases from V and 5 from J, leaving 26 bases between them. The CDR3 covers 18 residues. The CDR3 DNA follows: TGTGCCAGCAGCTTTTCTGGGGTTCAGGGGCGCACCATCCACGAGCAGTACTTC. Protein sequence: CASSFSGVQGRTIHEQYF.

V and J are TRBV5-1 and TRBJ2-1; D possibly corresponds to TRBD1 (5 bases). The germline V gene encodes CDR1 SGHRS and CDR2 YFSETQ. Trimming took 0 bases from V and 8 from J, leaving 9 bases between them. This CDR3 has 13 residues. The CDR3 loop is CASSLEGRDEQFF. The DNA for the CDR3 is TGCGCCAGCAGCTTGGAGGGGCGCGATGAGCAGTTCTTC.

This clone has just one count. The V and J genes are TRBV6-4 and TRBJ2-1, with 9 nucleotides matching TRBD2. The J segment lost 10 bases and the V segment lost 5 bases, leaving 6 bases of the junction unmatched. The CDR3 is 13 residues long. Germline V CDR1 and CDR2: MRHNA, SNTAGT. The CDR3 DNA is TGTGCCAGCAGTCTTCTAGCGGGGATGGAGCAGTTCTTC. Its translation is CASSLLAGMEQFF.

As concerns this clone: It is unclear where the CDR3 begins or ends on the DNA, so no DNA is shown, and the CDR3 is as TCRdb lists it. V usage is TRBV1 and J usage is TRBJ1-5; TRBD1 was called by the table and not checked on the DNA. TRBV1 has pseudogene status. The CDR3 region is 13 residues in length, termini included. CDR3 region: CTRVGQGNQPQHF.

Within the sample, this clone is medium-sized (0.01 to 0.1%). The V gene is TRBV7-9, the J gene TRBJ1-6; 9 nucleotides align to TRBD1. From germline, CDR1 is SEHNR and CDR2 FQNEAQ (reference sequence). Trimming took 0 bases from V and 8 from J; bases not matched to a gene: 2. This CDR3 is built from 15 residues. The CDR3 sequence: CASSLAGTGYSPLHF. DNA for the CDR3: TGTGCCAGCAGCTTAGCCGGGACAGGGTATTCACCCCTCCACTTT.

The chain couples TRBV19 to TRBJ1-5; TRBD1 matches 7 bases. In germline, CDR1 is LNHDA, CDR2 SQIVND (reference sequence). This CDR3 spans 13 amino acids. The J segment lost 11 bases and the V segment lost 4 bases, leaving 8 bases of the junction unmatched. The CDR3 nucleotides are TGTGCCAGTAGTAACAGGGGAGAGGGCTCCCAGCATTTT. It specifies CASSNRGEGSQHF.

V gene TRBV11-3 combines with J gene TRBJ2-1; 7 bases line up with TRBD2. Germline lookup yields CDR1 SGHNT and CDR2 YENEEA. The CDR3 is 14 residues long. J lost 4 bases, V lost 3 bases, and 3 bases had no gene match. The CDR3 here is CASSLGLLYNEQFF. The DNA for the CDR3 is TGTGCCAGCAGCTTGGGACTATTATACAATGAGCAGTTCTTC. Based on the CDR3 plus reference TRBV11-3 and TRBJ2-1, the full variable domain is EAGVVQSPRYKIIEKKQPVAFWCNPISGHNTLYWYLQNLGQGPELLIRYENEEAVDDSQLPKDRFSAERLKGVDSTLKIQPAELGDSAVYLCASSLGLLYNEQFFGPGTRLTVL.

J is TRBJ1-1 and V is TRBV12-5; 8 bases fit TRBD1. V was clipped by 5 bases and J by 4 bases; unmatched bases: 3. Looked up from germline, CDR1 is LGHNT and CDR2 is FRNRAP. The CDR3 runs 13 residues. CDR3 bases: TGTGCTAGTGGTGCTGACAGGGGCACTGAAGCTTTCTTT. This gives the protein CASGADRGTEAFF.

V usage is TRBV11-3 and J usage is TRBJ2-3; maybe TRBD1 (6 bases). This CDR3 is 15 amino acids long. Trimming stripped 4 bases from V and 5 bases from J, with 16 bases between. Germline V gene sequence: CDR1 SGHNT, CDR2 YENEEA. CDR3 in amino acids: CASSSYRDTLDTQYF. The CDR3, as DNA: TGTGCCAGCAGCTCATACCGGGACACCTTAGATACGCAGTATTTT.

This chain joins TRBV28 and TRBJ1-5; 10 bases are shared with TRBD1. From germline, CDR1 is MDHEN and CDR2 SYDVKM. V shed 6 bases and J 5 bases; nucleotides not matched to a gene: 4. The CDR3 spans 14 residues. The CDR3 region is CASSLDRGDQPQHF. The CDR3, as DNA: TGTGCCAGCAGCCTGGACAGGGGGGATCAGCCCCAGCATTTT.

The rearrangement links TRBV7-9 to TRBJ2-1; D ambiguous. The CDR3 is 16 residues long. V was shortened by 1 base and J by 3 bases, with 13 bases between the two germline ends. Germline V lookup: CDR1 SEHNR, CDR2 FQNEAQ (reference sequence). The CDR3 DNA follows: TGTGCCAGCAGCTTAGGGAGCGTTCAAATCTACAATGAGCAGTTCTTC. Its protein is CASSLGSVQIYNEQFF.

The V call is TRBV3-1 (or the pseudogene TRBV3-2), the J call TRBJ2-1; tentative D call: TRBD1 (6 bases). Trimming took off 4 bases at V and 7 bases at J, with 17 bases between the two ends. Germline V gene sequence: CDR1 LGHDT, CDR2 YNNKEL (reference sequence). This CDR3 is 15 amino acids long. CDR3 bases: TGTGCCAGCAGCCCACAGGGATTGGCGATGAATGAGCAGTTCTTC. Protein: CASSPQGLAMNEQFF.

The V and J genes are TRBV4-1 and TRBJ1-2, with 11 bases that match TRBD1. Per germline, CDR1 MGHRA and CDR2 YSYEKL. This CDR3 region has 16 residues. After removal of 3 bases from V and 7 bases from J, the junction contained 10 bases not matched to a gene. The CDR3 sequence: CASSQPPGQGVGGYTF. In DNA, the CDR3 is TGCGCCAGCAGCCAGCCCCCGGGACAGGGGGTCGGTGGCTACACCTTC.

This clone has just one count. The chain uses TRBV12-5 and TRBJ1-1; 7 bases agree with TRBD1. The ends lost 6 bases at V and 1 base at J; junction bases unmatched: 5. CDR3 length: 14 residues. Germline V gene lookup returns CDR1 LGHNT and CDR2 FRNRAP. The CDR3 region has the DNA TGTGCTAGTGGGCCACAGGGGACGAACACTGAAGCTTTCTTT. It is translated as CASGPQGTNTEAFF.

V is TRBV2 and J is TRBJ2-5, with D uncertain. From germline, CDR1 is SNHLY and CDR2 FYNNEI. The CDR3 totals 13 residues. V was shortened by 5 bases and J by 0 bases, with 7 bases between the two germline ends. This CDR3 reads CASSLADQETQYF. The CDR3, as DNA: TGTGCCAGCAGTTTAGCAGACCAAGAGACCCAGTACTTC.

V is TRBV19 and J is TRBJ1-1; D uncertain. Between the trimmed V and J ends, which lost 3 bases and 3 bases, there was a span of 14 bases. CDR1 and CDR2 from the germline V gene are LNHDA and SQIVND (reference sequence). The length of the CDR3 is 15 residues. CDR3 loop: CASSMGDKEDTEAFF. The CDR3 DNA reads TGTGCCAGTAGTATGGGCGACAAGGAGGACACTGAAGCTTTCTTT.

The chain recombines TRBV20-1 with TRBJ2-1; 8 bases are a match to TRBD2. After removal of 3 bases from V and 0 bases from J, the junction contained 7 bases not matched to a gene. Per the germline V gene, CDR1 is DFQATT and CDR2 is SNEGSKA (reference sequence). The CDR3 sequence is 16 residues long. The CDR3 sequence: CSASVRSGSSYNEQFF. The DNA for the CDR3 is TGCAGTGCTAGTGTTAGAAGCGGGAGCTCCTACAATGAGCAGTTCTTC.